The 10 T cell receptor beta chains below were found in one sample sequenced in a study of T cells after posttransplantation cyclophosphamide. Treatment was busulfan-fludarabine conditioning, a marrow graft, and cyclophosphamide on days +3 and +4. Produced via immunoSEQ multiplex PCR; TCRdb's table is partial and in-frame only. The sample contains 15,000 to 20,000 clones, roughly 93% of which appear only once. The sample consisted of CD4+ T cells sorted from blood, taken after allogeneic stem cell transplant with posttransplant cyclophosphamide. Source of these receptors: a male patient aged 55-69 years who received an allogeneic stem cell transplant from a related donor and was CMV-positive. Some T cells may arise from the graft donor.

The chain joins TRBV27 to TRBJ2-7; TRBD1 matches at 7 bases. Germline V gives CDR1 MNHEY, CDR2 SMNVEV (reference sequence). CDR3 length equals 14 residues. With 5 bases clipped from V and 0 bases from J, the junction kept 4 bases outside the gene matches. The CDR3 nucleotides are TGTGCCAGCAGTGGGGGACAGTTCTCCTACGAGCAGTACTTC. Translated, it gives CASSGGQFSYEQYF.

V is TRBV2 and J is TRBJ2-3; 8 positions match TRBD2. This CDR3 has 15 amino acids. With V trimmed by 5 bases and J by 0 bases, 4 bases remained unmatched. Looked up from germline, CDR1 is SNHLY and CDR2 is FYNNEI. The CDR3 nucleotides read TGTGCCAGCAGTTCGCGGGGGGCTAGCACAGATACGCAGTATTTT. Translating it yields CASSSRGASTDTQYF. The variable domain in full, completed from reference TRBV2 and TRBJ2-3, reads EPEVTQTPSHQVTQMGQEVILRCVPISNHLYFYWYRQILGQKVEFLVSFYNNEISEKSEIFDDQFSVERPDGSNFTLKIRSTKLEDSAMYFCASSSRGASTDTQYFGPGTRLTVL.

This chain uses TRBV10-3 with TRBJ1-1; 12 nucleotides align to TRBD1. This CDR3 is built from 16 residues. V shed 6 bases and J 2 bases; nucleotides not matched to a gene: 7. Germline CDR1 reads ENHRY; CDR2 reads SYGVKD. This CDR3 reads CAIRPGQGARNTEAFF. DNA for the CDR3: TGTGCCATCAGGCCGGGACAGGGGGCAAGAAACACTGAAGCTTTCTTT.

V usage is TRBV4-2 and J usage is TRBJ1-3; perhaps TRBD1 as D (6 bases). This CDR3 has 16 amino acids. The germline V and J ends were trimmed by 0 bases and 0 bases, with 9 bases remaining between them. In germline, CDR1 is LGHNA, CDR2 YNFKEQ. Here the CDR3 DNA reads TGTGCCAGCAGCCAAGAAGAGGACAGCTCTGGAAACACCATATATTTT. This encodes CASSQEEDSSGNTIYF.

The chain is built from TRBV11-2 and TRBJ1-2; TRBD1 matches 8 bases. The CDR3 covers 16 residues. Trimming removed 2 bases from V and 4 bases from J; junction bases left unmatched: 9. Germline V CDR1 and CDR2: SGHAT, FQNNGV. The CDR3 nucleotides read TGTGCCAGCAGCTTACCCGGGACAGGAAAAGTCTATGGCTACACCTTC. Protein: CASSLPGTGKVYGYTF.

The chain recombines TRBV7-9 with TRBJ2-3, with 9 bases matching TRBD2. Germline V gene data show CDR1 as SEHNR and CDR2 as FQNEAQ (reference sequence). V shed 5 bases, J shed 0 bases, and the junction held 9 bases outside the gene matches. CDR3 size: 17 residues. The CDR3 protein is CASSPTRRGGSTDTQYF. The CDR3 coding sequence is TGTGCCAGCAGCCCCACACGGCGGGGGGGTAGCACAGATACGCAGTATTTT. The complete variable domain, with remaining parts taken from reference TRBV7-9 and TRBJ2-3, reads DTGVSQNPRHKITKRGQNVTFRCDPISEHNRLYWYRQTLGQGPEFLTYFQNEAQLEKSRLLSDRFSAERPKGSFSTLEIQRTEQGDSAMYLCASSPTRRGGSTDTQYFGPGTRLTVL.

CDR3 DNA sequence: TGTGCCAGCAGTGCTCAGGGAAATGGCGTTTCACCCCTCCACTTT. This gives the protein CASSAQGNGVSPLHF. The chain links TRBV6-5 to TRBJ1-6, with D perhaps matching TRBD1 (5 bases). The CDR3 runs 15 residues. CDR1 is MNHEY and CDR2 is SVGAGI in the germline V gene. The V and J ends lost 5 bases and 9 bases respectively, with 17 bases between them.

The chain is built from TRBV6-5 and TRBJ1-1; D is undetermined. Looked up from germline, CDR1 is MNHEY and CDR2 is SVGAGI. This CDR3 is built from 14 residues. The V end was cut by 4 bases, the J end by 2 bases, with 11 bases between. The CDR3 sequence: CASSSRELNTEAFF. In DNA form, the CDR3 reads TGTGCCAGCAGTTCCCGGGAACTAAACACTGAAGCTTTCTTT.

The chain couples TRBV28 to TRBJ1-5; D is possibly TRBD1 (6 bases). Trimming shortened V by 5 bases and J by 12 bases, and 14 bases separated the two germline ends. CDR1 is MDHEN and CDR2 is SYDVKM in the germline V gene. The CDR3 runs 12 residues. CDR3 region: CASSEPDRIQHF. In DNA, the CDR3 is TGTGCCAGCAGTGAACCTGACAGGATCCAGCATTTT.

The chain couples TRBV6-5 to TRBJ1-5; no firm D call. Trimming pared 4 bases from V and 1 base from J, leaving 14 bases between. There are 16 residues in the CDR3. The germline CDR1 and CDR2 sequences are MNHEY and SVGAGI. The CDR3 region has the DNA TGTGCCAGCAGTTCCGACGGGGTAGGGAGCAATCAGCCCCAGCATTTT. Protein: CASSSDGVGSNQPQHF.